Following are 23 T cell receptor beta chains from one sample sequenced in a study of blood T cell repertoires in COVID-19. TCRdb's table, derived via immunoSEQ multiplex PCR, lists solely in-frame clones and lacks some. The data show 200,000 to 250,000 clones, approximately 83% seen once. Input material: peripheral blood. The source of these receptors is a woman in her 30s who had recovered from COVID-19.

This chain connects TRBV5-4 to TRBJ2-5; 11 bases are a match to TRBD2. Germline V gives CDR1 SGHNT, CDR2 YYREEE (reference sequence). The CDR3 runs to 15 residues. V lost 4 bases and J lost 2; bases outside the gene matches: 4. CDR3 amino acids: CASSLRLAGQETQYF. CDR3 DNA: TGTGCCAGCAGCCTCCGACTAGCGGGACAAGAGACCCAGTACTTC. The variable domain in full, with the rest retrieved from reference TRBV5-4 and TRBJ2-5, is ETGVTQSPTHLIKTRGQQVTLRCSSQSGHNTVSWYQQALGQGPQFIFQYYREEENGRGNFPPRFSGLQFPNYSSELNVNALELDDSALYLCASSLRLAGQETQYFGPGTRLLVL.

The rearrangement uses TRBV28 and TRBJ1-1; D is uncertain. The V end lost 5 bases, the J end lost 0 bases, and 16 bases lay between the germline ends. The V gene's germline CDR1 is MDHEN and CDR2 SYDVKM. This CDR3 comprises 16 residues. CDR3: CASSPPRGGLNTEAFF. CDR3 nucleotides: TGTGCCAGCAGTCCCCCTCGGGGAGGACTGAACACTGAAGCTTTCTTT.

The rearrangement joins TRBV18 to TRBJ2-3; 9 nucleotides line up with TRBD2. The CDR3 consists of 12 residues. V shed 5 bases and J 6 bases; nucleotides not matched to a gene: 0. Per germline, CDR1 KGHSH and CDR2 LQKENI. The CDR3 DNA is TGTGCCAGCTCAACTAGCGGGGATACGCAGTATTTT. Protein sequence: CASSTSGDTQYF.

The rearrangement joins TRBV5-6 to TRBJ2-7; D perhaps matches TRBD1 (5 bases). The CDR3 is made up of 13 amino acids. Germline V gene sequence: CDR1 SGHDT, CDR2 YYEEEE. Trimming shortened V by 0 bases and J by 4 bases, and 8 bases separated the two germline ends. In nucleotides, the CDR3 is TGTGCCAGCAGCTTGGGGACACAATACGAGCAGTACTTC. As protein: CASSLGTQYEQYF.

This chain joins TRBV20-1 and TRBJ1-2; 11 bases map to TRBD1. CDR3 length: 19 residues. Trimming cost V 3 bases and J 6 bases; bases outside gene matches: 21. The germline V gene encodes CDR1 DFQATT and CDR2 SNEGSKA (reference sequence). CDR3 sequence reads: CSASLRWTGGSRSPHGYTF. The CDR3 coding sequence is TGCAGTGCTAGTCTACGATGGACAGGGGGCAGTCGTAGTCCCCATGGCTACACCTTC.

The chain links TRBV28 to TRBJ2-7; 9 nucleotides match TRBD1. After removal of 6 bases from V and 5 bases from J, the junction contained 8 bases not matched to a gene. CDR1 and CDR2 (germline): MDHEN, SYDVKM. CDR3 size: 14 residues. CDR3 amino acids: CASSLGDRADEQYF. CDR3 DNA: TGTGCCAGCAGCCTAGGGGACAGGGCGGACGAGCAGTACTTC.

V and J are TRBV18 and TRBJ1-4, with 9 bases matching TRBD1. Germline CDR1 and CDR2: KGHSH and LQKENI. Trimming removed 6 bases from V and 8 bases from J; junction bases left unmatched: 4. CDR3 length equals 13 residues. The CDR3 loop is CASSRDREEKLFF. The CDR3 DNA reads TGTGCCAGCTCCAGGGACAGGGAGGAAAAACTGTTTTTT. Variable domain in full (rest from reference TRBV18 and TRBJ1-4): NAGVMQNPRHLVRRRGQEARLRCSPMKGHSHVYWYRQLPEEGLKFMVYLQKENIIDESGMPKERFSAEFPKEGPSILRIQQVVRGDSAAYFCASSRDREEKLFFGSGTQLSVL.

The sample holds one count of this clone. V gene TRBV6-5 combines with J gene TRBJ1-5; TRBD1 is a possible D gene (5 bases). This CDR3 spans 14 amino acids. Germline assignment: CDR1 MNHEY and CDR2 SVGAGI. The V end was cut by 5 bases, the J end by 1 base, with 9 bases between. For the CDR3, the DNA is TGTGCCAGCAGTACCCAGGGAAGCAATCAGCCCCAGCATTTT. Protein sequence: CASSTQGSNQPQHF.

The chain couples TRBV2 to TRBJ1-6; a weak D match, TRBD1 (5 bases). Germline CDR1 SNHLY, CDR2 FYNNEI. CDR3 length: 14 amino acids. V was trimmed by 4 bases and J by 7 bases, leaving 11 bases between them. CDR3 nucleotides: TGTGCCAGCAGTGTCCAGGGCAGCAATTCACCCCTCCACTTT. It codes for CASSVQGSNSPLHF.

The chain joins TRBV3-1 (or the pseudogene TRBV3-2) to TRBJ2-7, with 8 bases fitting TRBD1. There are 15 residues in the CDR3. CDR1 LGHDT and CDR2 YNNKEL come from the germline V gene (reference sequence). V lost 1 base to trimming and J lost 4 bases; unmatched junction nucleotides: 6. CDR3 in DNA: TGTGCCAGCAGCCAAGGGACAGGGTACCAATACGAGCAGTACTTC. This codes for CASSQGTGYQYEQYF.

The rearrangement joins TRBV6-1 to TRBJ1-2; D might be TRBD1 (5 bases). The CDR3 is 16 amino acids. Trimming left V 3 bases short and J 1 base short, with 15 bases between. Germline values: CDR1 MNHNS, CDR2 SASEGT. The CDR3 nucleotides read TGTGCCAGCAGTGACACGGGACTACAGAATAACTATGGCTACACCTTC. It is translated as CASSDTGLQNNYGYTF.

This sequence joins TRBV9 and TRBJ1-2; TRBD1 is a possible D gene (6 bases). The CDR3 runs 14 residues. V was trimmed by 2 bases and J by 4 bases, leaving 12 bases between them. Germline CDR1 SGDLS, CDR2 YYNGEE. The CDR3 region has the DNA TGTGCCAGCAGCGTTTCGACAGGTACCTATGGCTACACCTTC. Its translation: CASSVSTGTYGYTF.

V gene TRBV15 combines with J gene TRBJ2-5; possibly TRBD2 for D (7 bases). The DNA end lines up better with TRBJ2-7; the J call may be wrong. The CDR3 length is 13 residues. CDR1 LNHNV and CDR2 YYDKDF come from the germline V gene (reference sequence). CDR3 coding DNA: TGTGCCACCAGCAAGGGGGGGACCTACGAGCAGTACTTC. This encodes CATSKGGTYEQYF.

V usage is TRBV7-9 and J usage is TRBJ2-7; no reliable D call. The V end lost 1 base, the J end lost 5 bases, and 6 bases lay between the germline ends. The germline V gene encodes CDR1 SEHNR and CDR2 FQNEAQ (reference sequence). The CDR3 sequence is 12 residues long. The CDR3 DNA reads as TGTGCCAGCAGCTTAGATCCCGACGAGCAGTACTTC. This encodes CASSLDPDEQYF.

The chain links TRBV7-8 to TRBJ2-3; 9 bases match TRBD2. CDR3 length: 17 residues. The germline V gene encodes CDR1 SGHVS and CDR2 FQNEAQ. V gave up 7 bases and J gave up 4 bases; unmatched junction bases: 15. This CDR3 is CASTTLRASGTADTQYF. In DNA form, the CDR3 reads TGTGCCAGCACCACCCTTCGGGCTAGCGGGACCGCAGATACGCAGTATTTT.

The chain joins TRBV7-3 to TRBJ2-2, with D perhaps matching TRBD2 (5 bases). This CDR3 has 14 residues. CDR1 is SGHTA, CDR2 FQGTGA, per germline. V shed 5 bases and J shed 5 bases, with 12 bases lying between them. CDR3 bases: TGTGCCAGCAGCCCCGGACTGGGGACCGGGGAGCTGTTTTTT. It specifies CASSPGLGTGELFF.

The CDR3 here is CASSPAGGAPGNTIYF. The CDR3 nucleotides are TGCGCCAGCAGCCCCGCCGGGGGGGCGCCTGGAAACACCATATATTTT. This rearrangement joins TRBV5-1 to TRBJ1-3; D may be TRBD1 (6 bases). CDR3 length: 16 amino acids. Germline CDR1 SGHRS, CDR2 YFSETQ. The V end lost 4 bases, the J end lost 2 bases, and 16 bases lay between the germline ends.

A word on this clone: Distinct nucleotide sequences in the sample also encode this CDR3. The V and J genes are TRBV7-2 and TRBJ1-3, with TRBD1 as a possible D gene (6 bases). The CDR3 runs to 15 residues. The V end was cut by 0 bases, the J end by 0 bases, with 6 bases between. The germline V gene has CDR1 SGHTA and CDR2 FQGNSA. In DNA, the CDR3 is TGTGCCAGCAGCTTAGCCAGGGGCTCTGGAAACACCATATATTTT. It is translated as CASSLARGSGNTIYF. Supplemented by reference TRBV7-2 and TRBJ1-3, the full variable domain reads GAGVSQSPSNKVTEKGKDVELRCDPISGHTALYWYRQSLGQGLEFLIYFQGNSAPDKSGLPSDRFSAERTGGSVSTLTIQRTQQEDSAVYLCASSLARGSGNTIYFGEGSWLTVV.

The CDR3 here is CASNVRNQPQHF. The CDR3 DNA follows: TGTGCCAGCAATGTACGGAATCAGCCCCAGCATTTT. V gene TRBV28 combines with J gene TRBJ1-5; D is uncertain. CDR1 is MDHEN and CDR2 is SYDVKM in the germline V gene. The CDR3 loop spans 12 amino acids. With 7 bases removed from V and 4 bases from J, the gap between germline ends came to 8 bases.

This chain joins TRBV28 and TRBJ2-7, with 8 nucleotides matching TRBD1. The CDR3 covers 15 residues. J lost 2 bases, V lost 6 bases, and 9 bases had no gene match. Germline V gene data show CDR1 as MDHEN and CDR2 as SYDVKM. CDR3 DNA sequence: TGTGCCAGCAGCACCGCGGGACAGGACCCCTACGAGCAGTACTTC. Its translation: CASSTAGQDPYEQYF.

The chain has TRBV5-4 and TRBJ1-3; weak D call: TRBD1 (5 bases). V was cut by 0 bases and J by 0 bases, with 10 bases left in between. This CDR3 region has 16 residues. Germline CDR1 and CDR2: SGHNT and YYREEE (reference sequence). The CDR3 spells CASSLGGANSGNTIYF. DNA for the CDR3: TGTGCCAGCAGCTTGGGGGGCGCAAACTCTGGAAACACCATATATTTT.

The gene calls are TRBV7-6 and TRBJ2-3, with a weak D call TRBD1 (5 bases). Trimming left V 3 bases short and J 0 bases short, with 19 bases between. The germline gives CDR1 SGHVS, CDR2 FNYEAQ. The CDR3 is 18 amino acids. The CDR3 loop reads CASSLGQGIPASTDTQYF. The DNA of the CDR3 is TGTGCCAGCAGCTTGGGTCAGGGTATACCGGCTAGCACAGATACGCAGTATTTT.

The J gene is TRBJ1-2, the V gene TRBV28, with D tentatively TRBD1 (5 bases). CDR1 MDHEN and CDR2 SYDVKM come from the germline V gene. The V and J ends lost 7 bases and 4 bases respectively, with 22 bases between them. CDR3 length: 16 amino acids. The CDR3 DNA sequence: TGTGCCAGCACCCTCCCGGGGGGGACCCTCGGCTATGGCTACACCTTC. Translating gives CASTLPGGTLGYGYTF.